Each of the 7 T cell receptor beta chains below was sequenced from the same sample in a study of T cells after yellow fever vaccination. Via MiXCR, TCRdb re-called the 5' RACE reads, giving one row per CDR3 protein. The data show tens of thousands of distinct CDR3 sequences, roughly 6.9% seen once. Sample: CD8+ T cells sorted from PBMCs, taken about 5 days after the first yellow fever vaccination. The receptors stem from a man aged 18 to 29 who received the YFV17D yellow fever vaccine.

Only a few counts were recorded for this clonotype. The chain uses TRBV6-2 or TRBV6-3 and TRBJ2-5; TRBD1 matches 7 bases. The length of the CDR3 is 15 residues. The germline CDR1 and CDR2 sequences are MNHEY and SVGEGT. J gave up 2 bases and V 8 bases, and 11 bases lay outside the gene matches. The CDR3, as DNA: TGTGCCAGCTCGTCCTGGGACAGTTATCAAGAGACCCAGTACTTC. Its protein product is CASSSWDSYQETQYF.

This clonotype was observed a handful of times. J is TRBJ2-7 and V is TRBV5-1, with a tentative D call TRBD2 (6 bases). Germline V gene data show CDR1 as SGHRS and CDR2 as YFSETQ. CDR3 length: 15 amino acids. With 4 bases removed from V and 0 bases from J, the gap between germline ends came to 14 bases. The CDR3 region is CASSPWDGSSYEQYF. CDR3 DNA sequence: TGCGCCAGCAGCCCCTGGGACGGGAGCTCCTACGAGCAGTACTTC.

This clonotype showed up just a few times. This rearrangement joins TRBV5-1 to TRBJ2-7, with a weak D call TRBD2 (6 bases). CDR1 and CDR2 (germline): SGHRS, YFSETQ. The CDR3 length is 16 residues. V was pared by 3 bases and J by 3 bases, with 19 bases between. The CDR3 region is CASSSHAGLQSYEQYF. The CDR3 nucleotides read TGCGCCAGCAGCTCTCACGCGGGGCTACAGAGCTACGAGCAGTACTTC.

J is TRBJ2-4 and V is TRBV11-2, with TRBD1 matching 7 bases. The CDR3 contains 15 residues. After removal of 6 bases from V and 0 bases from J, the junction contained 5 bases not matched to a gene. In germline, CDR1 is SGHAT, CDR2 FQNNGV. The CDR3, as DNA: TGTGCCAGCAGTCCCGGGACAGTAGCCAAAAACATTCAGTACTTC. Translation gives CASSPGTVAKNIQYF.

The chain carries TRBV4-3 and TRBJ1-6; D unclear. Germline V lookup: CDR1 LGHNA, CDR2 YSLEER. The germline V and J ends were trimmed by 0 bases and 3 bases, with 15 bases remaining between them. The CDR3 totals 18 residues. DNA for the CDR3: TGCGCCAGCAGCCAAGAGTTGTCAGTGAGAGGCTATAATTCACCCCTCCACTTT. It specifies CASSQELSVRGYNSPLHF.

This clonotype was recorded at least ten times. V is TRBV15 and J is TRBJ2-3, with TRBD2 matching 7 bases. V dropped 1 base and J dropped 6; count of bases not matched to a gene: 7. CDR1 and CDR2 (germline): LNHNV, YYDKDF (reference sequence). The length of the CDR3 is 15 residues. This chain's CDR3 is CATSRAGEGSDTQYF. CDR3 coding DNA: TGTGCCACCAGCAGAGCGGGGGAGGGGAGTGATACGCAGTATTTT.

This clonotype was seen ten or more times. The rearrangement links TRBV29-1 to TRBJ2-2; D remains unclear. The CDR3 loop spans 12 amino acids. The germline V gene has CDR1 SQVTM and CDR2 ANQGSEA. Trimming took 4 bases from V and 3 from J, leaving 6 bases between them. The CDR3, as DNA: TGCAGCGTTGTTGGGCACACCGGGGAGCTGTTTTTT. The encoded protein is CSVVGHTGELFF.